A single sample gave rise to the 20 T cell receptor beta chains below, sequenced in a study of shared clonotypes between healthy human individuals. Data came from immunoSEQ multiplex PCR; TCRdb stores just in-frame clones and leaves some out. The sample shows approximately 2.5 million clones, 80% to 95% of them seen only once. Input material: naive CD4+ T cells from PBMCs. Described subset: CD45RA+ positively selected. All receptors come from a man between 18 and 29 years old in good health. Some clones in this sample may be carry-over from other donors' samples.

The chain employs TRBV19 and TRBJ2-7, with 10 bases fitting TRBD1. Germline CDR1 reads LNHDA; CDR2 reads SQIVND (reference sequence). The CDR3 contains 16 residues. V lost 2 bases to trimming and J lost 4 bases; unmatched junction nucleotides: 8. The CDR3 DNA reads TGTGCCAGTAGTATACTGCTCGGGACAGGGGCTTACGAGCAGTACTTC. Translating it yields CASSILLGTGAYEQYF.

The chain has TRBV7-9 and TRBJ1-6; 8 bases line up with TRBD1. This CDR3 is built from 15 residues. The germline V gene encodes CDR1 SEHNR and CDR2 FQNEAQ (reference sequence). J lost 7 bases, V lost 5 bases, and 7 bases had no gene match. The CDR3 region is CASSQGQVLNSPLHF. CDR3 in DNA: TGTGCCAGCAGCCAGGGACAGGTTCTGAATTCACCCCTCCACTTT.

This rearrangement joins TRBV19 to TRBJ2-5; TRBD1 aligns across 8 bases. V trimming: 6 bases; J trimming: 5 bases; junction bases outside the gene matches: 8. The CDR3 contains 14 residues. CDR1 is LNHDA and CDR2 is SQIVND in the germline V gene (reference sequence). CDR3 loop: CASSPLTGVETQYF. CDR3 DNA sequence: TGTGCCAGTAGCCCTTTGACAGGGGTGGAGACCCAGTACTTC.

The chain links TRBV7-2 to TRBJ2-5, with a tentative D call TRBD2 (7 bases). The germline CDR1 and CDR2 sequences are SGHTA and FQGNSA. The CDR3 totals 15 residues. The V gene lost 2 bases and the J gene lost 7 bases, with 17 bases spanning the gap. The CDR3 DNA reads as TGTGCCAGCAGCTTAAGGGGGGGCTGGGATGTGACCCAGTACTTC. Translated: CASSLRGGWDVTQYF.

As for this clone: Because the CDR3 is missing its conserved closing phenylalanine or tryptophan, this is likely a read error. The chain combines TRBV11-1 with TRBJ1-1, with D hard to call. This CDR3 has 15 residues. V was shortened by 3 bases and J by 2 bases, with 13 bases between the two germline ends. Germline V gene data show CDR1 as SGHAT and CDR2 as FQDESV (reference sequence). In DNA form, the CDR3 reads TGTGCCAGCAGCTTCGGAGCTGGGGATAACACTGAAGCTTTCTTA. Its translation is CASSFGAGDNTEAFL.

This clone was picked up one time. The chain combines TRBV28 with TRBJ2-7; 10 nucleotides align to TRBD2. Per germline, CDR1 MDHEN and CDR2 SYDVKM. The CDR3 spans 14 residues. V lost 3 bases to trimming and J lost 4 bases; unmatched junction nucleotides: 3. CDR3 loop: CASSLGLASYEQYF. CDR3 nucleotides: TGTGCCAGCAGTTTGGGACTAGCGTCTTACGAGCAGTACTTC.

As regards this clone: Different DNA sequences within this sample yield the same CDR3. The V gene is TRBV18, the J gene TRBJ2-5; D ambiguous. The V and J ends lost 0 bases and 5 bases respectively, with 10 bases between them. The CDR3 extends over 14 amino acids. In germline, CDR1 is KGHSH, CDR2 LQKENI. CDR3 amino acids: CASSPPSRAETQYF. In nucleotides, the CDR3 is TGTGCCAGCTCACCACCGTCACGGGCGGAGACCCAGTACTTC.

V and J are TRBV28 and TRBJ2-7, with TRBD2 as a possible D gene (5 bases). The germline V gene encodes CDR1 MDHEN and CDR2 SYDVKM. The V and J ends lost 5 bases and 6 bases respectively, with 14 bases between them. The CDR3 runs to 13 residues. The CDR3 here is CASSIGLRSEQYF. In DNA, the CDR3 is TGTGCCAGCAGTATAGGACTGCGGAGCGAGCAGTACTTC.

This sequence joins TRBV7-2 and TRBJ2-3; TRBD2 agrees at 7 bases. This CDR3 has 15 residues. With V trimmed by 1 base and J by 4 bases, 5 bases remained unmatched. CDR1 is SGHTA, CDR2 FQGNSA, per germline. CDR3 protein: CASSLGGSGPDTQYF. The CDR3 nucleotides read TGTGCCAGCAGCTTAGGCGGGAGTGGCCCAGATACGCAGTATTTT.

Here the CDR3 reads CASSIDPGLAFYEQYF. DNA of the CDR3: TGTGCCAGTAGTATAGATCCGGGACTAGCGTTTTACGAGCAGTACTTC. This chain connects TRBV19 to TRBJ2-7, with TRBD2 matching 10 bases. Trimming removed 0 bases from V and 4 bases from J; junction bases left unmatched: 6. Germline lookup yields CDR1 LNHDA and CDR2 SQIVND (reference sequence). The CDR3 has 16 residues.

The chain combines TRBV28 with TRBJ2-1, with 7 bases that match TRBD2. This CDR3 contains 15 residues. Germline CDR1 reads MDHEN; CDR2 reads SYDVKM. V shed 5 bases, J shed 4 bases, and the junction held 8 bases outside the gene matches. The CDR3 here is CASSKTSVPYNEQFF. The DNA for the CDR3 is TGTGCCAGCAGTAAAACTAGCGTCCCATACAATGAGCAGTTCTTC.

The rearrangement uses TRBV7-9 and TRBJ2-7; D not certain. The length of the CDR3 is 14 residues. Trimming shortened V by 2 bases and J by 5 bases, and 13 bases separated the two germline ends. Germline V CDR1 and CDR2: SEHNR, FQNEAQ (reference sequence). CDR3 residues: CASSLLRRSDEQYF. The CDR3 DNA reads TGTGCCAGCAGCTTACTCCGCAGGTCAGACGAGCAGTACTTC.

The chain combines TRBV30 with TRBJ2-3; D might be TRBD1 or TRBD2, each matching 5 bases. V was trimmed by 3 bases and J by 4 bases, leaving 11 bases between them. Germline loops: CDR1 GTSNPN, CDR2 SVGIG (reference sequence). CDR3 length: 13 residues. In nucleotides, the CDR3 is TGTGCCTGGAGCTTGGGGGAGTCAGATACGCAGTATTTT. It specifies CAWSLGESDTQYF.

V and J are TRBV6-5 and TRBJ2-5; D might be TRBD1 or TRBD2, each matching 5 bases. The CDR3 spans 14 residues. Deletions cut 5 bases from V and 3 bases from J, with 13 bases between. Germline assignment: CDR1 MNHEY and CDR2 SVGAGI. The CDR3 region is CASSTAGTKETQYF. CDR3 in DNA: TGTGCCAGCAGTACAGCCGGGACCAAAGAGACCCAGTACTTC.

This CDR3 reads CASSFQTGQSETQYF. Here the CDR3 DNA reads TGCGCCAGCAGCTTTCAGACAGGACAAAGCGAGACCCAGTACTTC. This chain connects TRBV5-1 to TRBJ2-5; a weak D match, TRBD1 (6 bases). The CDR3 covers 15 residues. V was trimmed by 2 bases and J by 5 bases, leaving 16 bases between them. CDR1 and CDR2 from the germline V gene are SGHRS and YFSETQ.

V gene TRBV7-9 combines with J gene TRBJ2-5; D might be TRBD1 (5 bases). The end of the DNA is better explained by TRBJ2-7, so the J call may be wrong. This CDR3 is 11 amino acids long. From germline, CDR1 is SEHNR and CDR2 FQNEAQ (reference sequence). The CDR3 DNA reads as TGTGCCAGCACCGACAGCTACGAGCAGTACTTC. Its translation: CASTDSYEQYF.

This chain links TRBV11-3 with TRBJ2-5, with D tentatively TRBD2 (5 bases). CDR1 and CDR2 from the germline V gene are SGHNT and YENEEA. The CDR3 consists of 15 residues. Trimming pared 0 bases from V and 1 base from J, leaving 9 bases between. The CDR3 DNA follows: TGTGCCAGCAGCTTAGATTCACGGGGCCAAGAGACCCAGTACTTC. Its protein is CASSLDSRGQETQYF.

This clone was seen only a few times. The same CDR3 is also encoded by other DNA sequences in this sample. The rearrangement joins TRBV6-5 to TRBJ1-1; no firm D call. V was cut by 3 bases and J by 5 bases, with 10 bases left in between. The CDR3 is 13 amino acids. Looked up from germline, CDR1 is MNHEY and CDR2 is SVGAGI. In nucleotides, the CDR3 is TGTGCCAGCAGTTATAGGGTGGGGACTGAAGCTTTCTTT. Its protein product is CASSYRVGTEAFF.

The chain joins TRBV5-6 to TRBJ1-1; weak D call: TRBD1 (5 bases). The V and J ends lost 1 base and 5 bases respectively, with 15 bases between them. Germline loops: CDR1 SGHDT, CDR2 YYEEEE. The CDR3 is 15 amino acids. This chain's CDR3 is CASSLSGGITTEAFF. CDR3 nucleotide sequence: TGTGCCAGCAGCTTGAGTGGGGGTATTACGACTGAAGCTTTCTTT.

The CDR3 region has the DNA TGTGCCAGTAGTAGGGTAGCGGGCTCCTTCACCGGGGAGCTGTTTTTT. This gives the protein CASSRVAGSFTGELFF. The rearrangement joins TRBV19 to TRBJ2-2; 7 nucleotides match TRBD2. This CDR3 spans 16 amino acids. Germline lookup yields CDR1 LNHDA and CDR2 SQIVND (reference sequence). V gave up 4 bases and J gave up 4 bases; unmatched junction bases: 9.